The source of this T cell receptor (beta chain) is a study of tumor-infiltrating lymphocytes in primary liver carcinoma. Study-wide background: All patients, whether men or women, fell within 30 to 69 years of age. With diameters of about 4 to 11 cm, tumors were stage T1-T3 N0M0.

As for this clonotype: What it binds is unknown.

Starting material of 500 ng total RNA yielded TCR beta cDNA via a constant-region primer. ARM-PCR was slightly modified, and three nested multiplex PCR rounds with it gave rise to the TCR beta libraries. A single record per CDR3 protein comes from TCRdb applying MiXCR to the multiplex PCR reads. Among tens of thousands of distinct CDR3 sequences, around 75% were seen once, and the ten largest hold around two fifths. Co-extracting RNA and DNA was done with 20-30 mg of unsorted bulk tissue as input. Patients showed chronic HBV infection and an absence of prior treatment. Overall study findings and caveats: Tumor-adjacent and tumor-blood pairs shared a smaller degree of overlap than tumor region pairs.

This sequence was found in a woman in her 30s with primary liver carcinoma and hepatitis B virus infection. Input material: tumor-adjacent normal liver tissue.

CDR3 in amino acids: CASSPQANYGYTF. DNA for the CDR3: TGTGCCAGCAGTCCACAGGCAAACTATGGCTACACCTTC. V is TRBV6-2 or TRBV6-3 and J is TRBJ1-2, with D possibly matching TRBD1 (5 bases). The V and J ends lost 5 bases and 2 bases respectively, with 9 bases between them. The CDR3 sequence is 13 residues long. CDR1 is MNHEY and CDR2 is SVGEGT in the germline V gene.